This is a list of T cell receptor beta chains from one sample in a study of radiotherapy plus CTLA-4 blockade in lung cancer. Sequenced by immunoSEQ multiplex PCR; TCRdb stores in-frame clones only, minus some. The top ten clones hold less than 9% of a sample with 30,000 to 45,000 clones, about 73% of them seen once. This sample comprised peripheral blood, obtained from a patient treated with radiotherapy plus ipilimumab. These receptors came from a human donor with non-small cell lung cancer who had stable disease on radiotherapy plus ipilimumab. Each CDR3 is given with its conserved first and last residue. A D gene is named only where the DNA matches it firmly. Size is stated for part of the rows, as once, few or many counts, or as a class when the clone is expanded.

J gene | V gene | CDR3 length | D gene | clone size | CDR3 protein | CDR3 DNA
TRBJ2-3 | TRBV15 | 17 | - | - | CATSRDLWDGYTDTQYF | TGTGCCACCAGCAGAGATCTGTGGGACGGATACACAGATACGCAGTATTTT
TRBJ1-1 | TRBV7-2 | 13 | - | - | CASSLVENTEAFF | TGTGCCAGCAGCTTAGTGGAGAACACTGAAGCTTTCTTT
TRBJ1-1 | TRBV29-1 | 12 | - | - | CSVETRNTEAFF | TGCAGCGTCGAAACTCGGAACACTGAAGCTTTCTTT
TRBJ1-1 | TRBV6-1 | 13 | - | - | CASTQSMNTEAFF | TGTGCCAGCACCCAGAGCATGAACACTGAAGCTTTCTTT
TRBJ1-2 | TRBV11-2 | 13 | TRBD1 | - | CASSLVLRGGYTF | TGTGCCAGCAGCTTAGTTCTCAGGGGGGGCTACACCTTC
TRBJ2-7 | TRBV30 | 14 | TRBD1 | - | CAWRHRGAGYEQYF | TGTGCCTGGAGGCACAGGGGGGCCGGGTACGAGCAGTACTTC
TRBJ2-7 | TRBV29-1 | 13 | - | - | CSVETGEIYEQYF | TGCAGCGTTGAAACGGGGGAGATCTACGAGCAGTACTTC
TRBJ2-5 | TRBV11-2 | 16 | - | - | CASSPGAGVLQETQYF | TGTGCCAGCAGCCCAGGCGCAGGGGTCCTCCAAGAGACCCAGTACTTC
TRBJ1-2 | TRBV18 | 17 | - | - | CASSPLSGSQTNYGYTF | TGTGCCAGCTCACCACTATCAGGCAGCCAGACTAACTATGGCTACACCTTC
TRBJ1-2 | TRBV6-5 | 15 | - | - | CASSYSPQDPYGYTF | TGTGCCAGCAGTTACTCACCACAGGACCCCTATGGCTACACCTTC
TRBJ1-4 | TRBV9 | 15 | TRBD1 | - | CASSVDGQGEEKLFF | TGTGCCAGCAGCGTAGATGGACAGGGGGAGGAAAAACTGTTTTTT
TRBJ1-4 | TRBV10-3 | 15 | - | - | CAISGTGGTNEKLFF | TGTGCCATCAGTGGAACGGGGGGGACTAATGAAAAACTGTTTTTT
TRBJ1-1 | TRBV7-3 | 14 | - | - | CASSQGTFGTEAFF | TGTGCCAGCAGCCAGGGGACATTTGGCACTGAAGCTTTCTTT
TRBJ1-3 | TRBV13 | 13 | - | few | CASSHNSGNTIYF | TGTGCCAGCAGCCATAACTCTGGAAACACCATATATTTT
TRBJ2-2 | TRBV10-3 | 14 | TRBD2 | - | CAIKRGANTGELFF | TGTGCCATCAAGCGGGGGGCGAACACCGGGGAGCTGTTTTTT
TRBJ1-2 | TRBV4-3 | 14 | - | few | CASSQDRSNYGYTF | TGCGCCAGCAGCCAAGATCGGTCTAACTATGGCTACACCTTC
TRBJ1-5 | TRBV6-1 | 15 | TRBD1 | - | CASRQQGEGAQPQHF | TGTGCCAGCAGGCAACAGGGGGAAGGCGCTCAGCCCCAGCATTTT
TRBJ1-1 | TRBV6-4 | 14 | - | - | CASSPQGRGTEAFF | TGTGCCAGCAGCCCTCAGGGACGGGGGACTGAAGCTTTCTTT
TRBJ1-2 | TRBV28 | 13 | - | - | CASSWAGNYGYTF | TGTGCCAGCAGTTGGGCTGGTAACTATGGCTACACCTTC
TRBJ2-3 | TRBV5-4 | 13 | - | - | CASSYRTLGTQYF | TGTGCCAGCAGCTACAGGACCCTCGGTACGCAGTATTTT
TRBJ1-1 | TRBV11-3 | 12 | TRBD1 | few | CASSLTGGRAFF | TGTGCCAGCAGCCTGACAGGGGGAAGAGCTTTCTTT
TRBJ1-3 | TRBV9 | 15 | - | once | CASSRGVNSEDTIYF | TGTGCCAGCAGCAGAGGGGTTAATTCGGAGGACACCATATATTTT
TRBJ1-3 | TRBV28 | 15 | - | - | CASSLTGRIGNTIYF | TGTGCCAGCAGTTTAACAGGGAGAATTGGAAACACCATATATTTT
TRBJ1-1 | TRBV19 | 14 | - | - | CASPPQGYSGEAFF | TGTGCCAGCCCCCCCCAGGGGTATTCCGGTGAAGCTTTCTTT
TRBJ1-5 | TRBV6-5 | 15 | - | few | CASSYSGGGGQPQHF | TGTGCCAGCAGTTACTCGGGAGGGGGAGGTCAGCCCCAGCATTTT
TRBJ2-1 | TRBV9 | 14 | - | - | CASSPQIKKNEQFF | TGTGCCAGCAGCCCCCAGATAAAGAAGAATGAGCAGTTCTTC
TRBJ1-6 | TRBV7-8 | 13 | - | few | CASSLESNSPLHF | TGTGCCAGCAGCTTAGAGTCTAATTCACCCCTCCACTTT
TRBJ1-6 | TRBV7-8 | 16 | TRBD1 | - | CASSPYGHRGGSPLHF | TGTGCCAGCAGCCCCTATGGACACAGGGGTGGGTCACCCCTCCACTTT
TRBJ2-1 | TRBV5-6 | 13 | - | - | CASSWTSGSEQFF | TGTGCCAGCAGCTGGACCTCGGGGAGTGAGCAGTTCTTC
TRBJ1-2 | TRBV2 | 10 | - | - | CASSDYGYTF | TGTGCCAGCAGCGACTATGGCTACACCTTC
TRBJ1-2 | TRBV28 | 19 | TRBD1 | - | CASSSPGPRQGAGEDGYTF | TGTGCCAGCAGTTCCCCCGGCCCCAGACAGGGAGCTGGAGAGGATGGCTACACCTTC
TRBJ1-1 | TRBV29-1 | 15 | TRBD1 | - | CSVGGQGGVGTEAFF | TGCAGCGTTGGAGGCCAGGGGGGTGTGGGCACTGAAGCTTTCTTT
TRBJ1-4 | TRBV5-6 | 14 | - | - | CASSFGADNEKLFF | TGTGCCAGCAGCTTCGGGGCCGATAATGAAAAACTGTTTTTT
TRBJ1-2 | TRBV18 | 12 | - | - | CASSGSNYGYTF | TGTGCCAGCTCCGGGTCGAACTATGGCTACACCTTC
TRBJ1-2 | TRBV19 | 14 | - | - | CASSIVNSNYGYTF | TGTGCCAGTAGTATAGTCAACAGTAACTATGGCTACACCTTC